The 26 T cell receptor beta chains below come from one sample, sequenced in a study of OX40 agonist ivuxolimab in advanced cancers. The assay was immunoSEQ multiplex PCR, and TCRdb's table has in-frame clones only and misses some. Of tens of thousands of clones listed, approximately 89% are singletons. Sequenced here: CD4+ or CD8+ T cells sorted from blood, sampled in a trial of the OX40 agonist ivuxolimab. The source is an adult with an advanced solid tumor such as melanoma, head and neck, liver or kidney cancer.

V and J are TRBV11-2 and TRBJ2-2; D may correspond to TRBD1 or TRBD2 (5 bases each). CDR3 length: 14 amino acids. V dropped 3 bases and J dropped 2 bases, with 7 bases sitting between them. CDR1 and CDR2 (germline): SGHAT, FQNNGV. CDR3 amino acids: CASSFGGNTGELFF. In nucleotides, the CDR3 is TGTGCCAGCAGCTTTGGGGGTAACACCGGGGAGCTGTTTTTT.

The chain has TRBV27 and TRBJ2-3, with TRBD2 matching 10 bases. Germline loops: CDR1 MNHEY, CDR2 SMNVEV (reference sequence). This CDR3 spans 17 amino acids. J lost 4 bases, V lost 5 bases, and 12 bases had no gene match. In nucleotides, the CDR3 is TGTGCCAGCAGTCTCTCAAGCGGGAGGGCCGCTTCAGATACGCAGTATTTT. This translates into CASSLSSGRAASDTQYF.

V is TRBV19 and J is TRBJ2-4, with 8 bases that match TRBD2. The CDR3 sequence is 13 residues long. The trim removed 7 bases at V and 5 bases at J, leaving 4 bases unmatched. Germline assignment: CDR1 LNHDA and CDR2 SQIVND (reference sequence). The CDR3 coding sequence is TGTGCCAGTACCGGGGGGGGCCAAAACATTCAGTACTTC. This encodes CASTGGGQNIQYF.

This sequence joins TRBV28 and TRBJ1-3; 10 bases map to TRBD1. With V trimmed by 5 bases and J by 7 bases, 8 bases remained unmatched. Germline CDR1 and CDR2: MDHEN and SYDVKM. The CDR3 covers 15 residues. The CDR3 region has the DNA TGTGCCAGCAGTAGGCGGGACAGGGGTTGGAACACCATATATTTT. Residues: CASSRRDRGWNTIYF.

The V gene is TRBV10-3, the J gene TRBJ2-3, with 9 bases matching TRBD1. The trim removed 4 bases at V and 4 bases at J, leaving 9 bases unmatched. CDR3 length: 16 residues. Germline V gene lookup returns CDR1 ENHRY and CDR2 SYGVKD. The CDR3 spells CAISGPGQGMADTQYF. The CDR3 DNA follows: TGTGCCATCAGTGGCCCAGGACAGGGGATGGCAGATACGCAGTATTTT.

To note about this clone: Sequence at one end of the junction differs from germline and may be a read error. V and J are TRBV5-1 and TRBJ2-1, with TRBD2 identical over 10 bases. The CDR3 has 16 amino acids. CDR1 is SGHRS and CDR2 is YFSETQ in the germline V gene. The CDR3 sequence: CASSLASAGGYNGQFF. Written as DNA, the CDR3 is TGCGCCAGCAGCTTGGCCTCAGCGGGAGGGTACAATGGGCAGTTCTTC.

The chain recombines TRBV29-1 with TRBJ2-7; D is perhaps TRBD2 (6 bases). Germline V gene lookup returns CDR1 SQVTM and CDR2 ANQGSEA. The CDR3 extends over 13 amino acids. The V end lost 6 bases, the J end lost 1 base, and 13 bases lay between the germline ends. The CDR3 reads CSVHREESYEQYF. Written as DNA, the CDR3 is TGCAGCGTACATAGGGAGGAGTCCTACGAGCAGTACTTC.

The V gene is TRBV7-2, the J gene TRBJ1-2; the D gene is possibly TRBD1 (5 bases). This CDR3 contains 15 residues. The germline CDR1 and CDR2 sequences are SGHTA and FQGNSA. V was trimmed by 2 bases and J by 8 bases, leaving 18 bases between them. The CDR3 reads CASSLWPRDGVGYTF. CDR3 bases: TGTGCCAGCAGCTTATGGCCCCGGGACGGAGTAGGCTACACCTTC.

The chain employs TRBV10-2 and TRBJ2-5; 10 positions agree with TRBD2. The J call is doubtful: the DNA matches TRBJ2-7 better. Per germline, CDR1 WSHSY and CDR2 SAAADI. The CDR3 runs to 12 residues. The CDR3 sequence: CASTRLAGEQYF. The CDR3 nucleotides read TGCGCCAGCACCAGACTAGCGGGCGAGCAGTACTTC.

This chain links TRBV18 with TRBJ2-7; D is ambiguous. The CDR3 is made up of 13 amino acids. The germline CDR1 and CDR2 sequences are KGHSH and LQKENI. V was clipped by 3 bases and J by 3 bases, with 9 bases between them. The CDR3 DNA sequence: TGTGCCAGCTCACCTGAGATAGACTACGAGCAGTACTTC. This translates into CASSPEIDYEQYF.

CDR3 protein: CASSKGDTEAFF. The CDR3, as DNA: TGTGCCAGTAGTAAGGGAGACACTGAAGCTTTCTTT. The rearrangement links TRBV19 to TRBJ1-1; D gene uncertain. This CDR3 has 12 amino acids. Deletions cut 4 bases from V and 3 bases from J, with 6 bases between. Germline-derived CDR1 and CDR2 are LNHDA and SQIVND (reference sequence).

J is TRBJ1-5 and V is TRBV10-3, with D tentatively TRBD1 (5 bases). V lost 6 bases, J lost 4 bases, and 10 bases lay in between. CDR3 length: 13 amino acids. Germline loops: CDR1 ENHRY, CDR2 SYGVKD. The CDR3 sequence is CAIRGDLNQPQHF. CDR3 coding DNA: TGTGCCATCAGAGGGGACCTAAATCAGCCCCAGCATTTT.

The V and J genes are TRBV2 and TRBJ1-1; D is unresolved. CDR1 and CDR2 (germline): SNHLY, FYNNEI. The CDR3 runs to 12 residues. V was clipped by 7 bases and J by 5 bases, with 11 bases between them. CDR3 sequence: CASITWETEAFF. The DNA of the CDR3 is TGTGCCAGCATCACCTGGGAGACTGAAGCTTTCTTT. The full variable domain, with the rest looked up from reference TRBV2 and TRBJ1-1, is EPEVTQTPSHQVTQMGQEVILRCVPISNHLYFYWYRQILGQKVEFLVSFYNNEISEKSEIFDDQFSVERPDGSNFTLKIRSTKLEDSAMYFCASITWETEAFFGQGTRLTVV.

The chain carries TRBV5-4 and TRBJ2-3; TRBD1 might be the D (6 bases). Trimming stripped 0 bases from V and 1 base from J, with 9 bases between. This CDR3 is 15 amino acids long. Germline-derived CDR1 and CDR2 are SGHNT and YYREEE (reference sequence). The CDR3 region is CASSLGAGGTDTQYF. The CDR3 nucleotides are TGTGCCAGCAGCTTGGGTGCAGGGGGCACAGATACGCAGTATTTT.

The chain recombines TRBV6-6 with TRBJ1-1; no reliable D call. CDR1 and CDR2 from the germline V gene are MNHNY and SVGAGI (reference sequence). Trimming pared 6 bases from V and 5 bases from J, leaving 16 bases between. The CDR3 length is 14 residues. CDR3 DNA: TGTGCCAGCAGCTTTAGTGGAGACGGAACTGAAGCTTTCTTT. It encodes CASSFSGDGTEAFF.

This chain connects TRBV10-1 to TRBJ2-7; maybe TRBD2 (6 bases). The V gene lost 5 bases and the J gene lost 6 bases, with 14 bases spanning the gap. The CDR3 is 13 amino acids. Germline-derived CDR1 and CDR2 are WNHNN and SYGVQD (reference sequence). The CDR3 coding sequence is TGCGCCAGCAGTTGGCAGGAGGGCGGCGAGCAGTACTTC. Protein sequence: CASSWQEGGEQYF.

This CDR3 is CASSFTDRYEQYF. The DNA for the CDR3 is TGCGCCAGCAGCTTTACAGACCGCTACGAGCAGTACTTC. The V and J genes are TRBV5-1 and TRBJ2-5; no clear D gene. The closer fit of TRBJ2-7 to the DNA end suggests the J call may be wrong. CDR1 and CDR2 (germline): SGHRS, YFSETQ. The CDR3 is 13 amino acids.

V gene TRBV28 combines with J gene TRBJ2-1; a possible D gene is TRBD1 (6 bases). The CDR3 is 13 residues long. Trimming removed 8 bases at V and 6 bases at J, with 14 bases between. Germline-derived CDR1 and CDR2 are MDHEN and SYDVKM. In DNA form, the CDR3 reads TGTGCCAGCTTGGCAGGGGCTCTCAATGAGCAGTTCTTC. As protein: CASLAGALNEQFF.

This clone was picked up a small number of times. The chain links TRBV2 to TRBJ1-5; TRBD1 matches 11 bases. Trimming cost V 6 bases and J 7 bases; bases outside gene matches: 5. Germline CDR1 is SNHLY and CDR2 is FYNNEI. This CDR3 has 14 amino acids. CDR3 bases: TGTGCCAGCAGCGGGACAGGGGGTCGACAGCCCCAGCATTTT. Translating it yields CASSGTGGRQPQHF.

This sequence joins TRBV10-3 and TRBJ2-3; possible D gene TRBD1, 6 bases. Per germline, CDR1 ENHRY and CDR2 SYGVKD. CDR3 length: 15 residues. The ends were cut back, 7 bases at V and 0 bases at J, with 14 bases in the middle. In nucleotides, the CDR3 is TGTGCCATCAAAGGGGGAATCGCTAGCACAGATACGCAGTATTTT. Its translation: CAIKGGIASTDTQYF.

The V gene is TRBV11-3, the J gene TRBJ2-2; 8 nucleotides agree with TRBD1. The CDR3 is 17 amino acids. The V gene's germline CDR1 is SGHNT and CDR2 YENEEA. With 1 base clipped from V and 0 bases from J, the junction kept 4 bases outside the gene matches. The CDR3 sequence: CASSLVGRGPNTGELFF. In nucleotides, the CDR3 is TGTGCCAGCAGCTTAGTTGGCAGGGGGCCGAACACCGGGGAGCTGTTTTTT. Drawing the rest from reference TRBV11-3 and TRBJ2-2, the complete variable domain is EAGVVQSPRYKIIEKKQPVAFWCNPISGHNTLYWYLQNLGQGPELLIRYENEEAVDDSQLPKDRFSAERLKGVDSTLKIQPAELGDSAVYLCASSLVGRGPNTGELFFGEGSRLTVL.

This sequence joins TRBV2 and TRBJ1-1, with D possibly TRBD1 on 6 matching bases. V lost 5 bases and J 4 bases, leaving 14 bases between the germline ends. Germline assignment: CDR1 SNHLY and CDR2 FYNNEI. This CDR3 comprises 14 residues. The CDR3 reads CASSSQGPVTEAFF. The CDR3 DNA is TGTGCCAGCAGTTCTCAGGGGCCGGTCACTGAAGCTTTCTTT.

There are a few counts of this clone. This chain joins TRBV9 and TRBJ1-1, with TRBD1 as a possible D gene (5 bases). The CDR3 covers 13 residues. Germline V gene lookup returns CDR1 SGDLS and CDR2 YYNGEE. V was pared by 4 bases and J by 6 bases, with 13 bases between. CDR3 residues: CASSSQPGAEAFF. The CDR3 DNA sequence: TGTGCCAGCAGCTCACAACCGGGGGCTGAAGCTTTCTTT. Combining the CDR3 with reference TRBV9 and TRBJ1-1 gives the whole variable domain DSGVTQTPKHLITATGQRVTLRCSPRSGDLSVYWYQQSLDQGLQFLIQYYNGEERAKGNILERFSAQQFPDLHSELNLSSLELGDSALYFCASSSQPGAEAFFGQGTRLTVV.

The chain joins TRBV5-1 to TRBJ1-1; TRBD1 matches 10 bases. This CDR3 spans 16 amino acids. CDR1 and CDR2 from the germline V gene are SGHRS and YFSETQ. With 6 bases clipped from V and 0 bases from J, the junction kept 8 bases outside the gene matches. CDR3 nucleotide sequence: TGCGCCAGCACCTTATCGACAGGGGGCGTGAACACTGAAGCTTTCTTT. Protein product: CASTLSTGGVNTEAFF.

As DNA, the CDR3 is TGTGCCAGCAGCTTAGTAGGCAGGGAAAACGGCTACACCTTC. Translating it yields CASSLVGRENGYTF. V is TRBV7-9 and J is TRBJ1-2; D is possibly TRBD1 (5 bases). The CDR3 runs 14 residues. The germline V and J ends were trimmed by 1 base and 8 bases, with 14 bases remaining between them. Looked up from germline, CDR1 is SEHNR and CDR2 is FQNEAQ (reference sequence).

This sequence joins TRBV9 and TRBJ2-7; 13 bases agree with TRBD2. J was trimmed by 3 bases and V by 0 bases; bases with no gene match: 0. Germline-derived CDR1 and CDR2 are SGDLS and YYNGEE. The CDR3 runs 15 residues. The CDR3 spells CASSVGLAGGYEQYF. In DNA form, the CDR3 reads TGTGCCAGCAGCGTAGGACTAGCGGGAGGCTACGAGCAGTACTTC.